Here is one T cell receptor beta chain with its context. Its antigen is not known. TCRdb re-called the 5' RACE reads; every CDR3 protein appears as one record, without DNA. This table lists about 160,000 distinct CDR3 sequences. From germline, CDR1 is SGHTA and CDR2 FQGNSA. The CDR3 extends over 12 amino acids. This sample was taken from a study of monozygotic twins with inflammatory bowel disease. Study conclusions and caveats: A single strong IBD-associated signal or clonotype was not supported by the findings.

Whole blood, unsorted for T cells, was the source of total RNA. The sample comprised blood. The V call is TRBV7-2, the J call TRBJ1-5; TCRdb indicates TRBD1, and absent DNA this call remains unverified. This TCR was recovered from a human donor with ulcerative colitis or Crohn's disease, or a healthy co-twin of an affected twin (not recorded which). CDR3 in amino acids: CASSSPGLPQHF.